The 21 T cell receptor beta chains below come from one sample, sequenced in a study of cytomegalovirus exposure and HLA in healthy donors. PCR used 60 Vbeta primers and 13 Jbeta primers. Method: immunoSEQ multiplex PCR; TCRdb's copy keeps in-frame clones and lacks some. The profile shows approximately 140,000 clones, over 70% of them singletons. The sequencing sample was made of PBMCs. Every receptor here comes from a young woman in good health and CMV-seronegative.

This chain uses TRBV9 with TRBJ1-1; D is uncertain. This CDR3 contains 16 residues. CDR1 is SGDLS, CDR2 YYNGEE, per germline. Trimming cost V 5 bases and J 7 bases, with 24 bases left between them. CDR3 nucleotide sequence: TGTGCCAGCAGAGACCAACCCGACTTGTCCATTTTTGAAGCTTTCTTT. It codes for CASRDQPDLSIFEAFF.

On this clone: Relative to the germline gene, one junction end is altered; a read error may explain this. The chain joins TRBV4-1 to TRBJ2-7; the match to TRBD2 covers 8 bases. This CDR3 spans 19 amino acids. Germline V lookup: CDR1 MGHRA, CDR2 YSYEKL. This CDR3 is CASIQEWGLVFSSSYEQYF. The CDR3 region has the DNA TGCGCCAGCATCCAAGAATGGGGACTAGTCTTCTCAAGCTCCTACGAGCAGTACTTC.

The rearrangement uses TRBV25-1 and TRBJ2-7, with 7 bases matching TRBD1. The CDR3 covers 15 residues. Germline V CDR1 and CDR2: MGHDK, SYGVNS. The V and J ends lost 5 bases and 3 bases, in that order; junction bases with no gene match: 10. CDR3: CASSKKGGGGYEQYF. CDR3 nucleotide sequence: TGTGCCAGCAGTAAAAAAGGGGGCGGCGGCTACGAGCAGTACTTC.

This clone was picked up one time. The chain carries TRBV5-1 and TRBJ2-1; D is possibly TRBD2 (6 bases). CDR3 length equals 15 residues. V gave up 0 bases and J gave up 6 bases, with 13 bases separating them. CDR1 is SGHRS, CDR2 YFSETQ, per germline. This CDR3 is CASSLGGTLANEQFF. CDR3 nucleotides: TGCGCCAGCAGCTTGGGAGGGACTCTTGCCAATGAGCAGTTCTTC.

The rearrangement links TRBV7-6 to TRBJ2-6; 11 bases agree with TRBD1. CDR1 is SGHVS, CDR2 FNYEAQ, per germline. Trimming took 8 bases from V and 1 from J; bases not matched to a gene: 7. The CDR3 has 17 residues. CDR3 coding DNA: TGTGCCAGCCGGAGGACAGGGGGCTCGTCTGGGGCCAACGTCCTGACTTTC. Translating gives CASRRTGGSSGANVLTF.

This rearrangement joins TRBV21-1 to TRBJ1-1; no check of the table's D call, TRBD1, against the DNA was made. TRBV21-1 is a pseudogene segment. This CDR3 has 16 amino acids. The CDR3 coding sequence is TGTGCCAGCAGCAAAATGAGAGCAGGTGGGAACACTGAAGCTTTCTTT. It is translated as CASSKMRAGGNTEAFF.

This chain joins TRBV5-4 and TRBJ1-4; no reliable D call. CDR1 and CDR2 (germline): SGHNT, YYREEE (reference sequence). With 2 bases removed from V and 8 bases from J, the gap between germline ends came to 7 bases. The CDR3 is 12 residues long. The CDR3 loop is CASSFPGEKLFF. CDR3 sequence (DNA): TGTGCCAGCAGCTTCCCGGGGGAAAAACTGTTTTTT. Looking up the rest from reference TRBV5-4 and TRBJ1-4 gives the full variable domain: ETGVTQSPTHLIKTRGQQVTLRCSSQSGHNTVSWYQQALGQGPQFIFQYYREEENGRGNFPPRFSGLQFPNYSSELNVNALELDDSALYLCASSFPGEKLFFGSGTQLSVL.

The chain carries TRBV2 and TRBJ2-3; 8 nucleotides line up with TRBD1. The CDR3 has 16 residues. From germline, CDR1 is SNHLY and CDR2 FYNNEI. J lost 3 bases, V lost 2 bases, and 7 bases had no gene match. The CDR3: CASSESLTGVTDTQYF. The CDR3 coding sequence is TGTGCCAGCAGTGAAAGTCTGACAGGGGTTACAGATACGCAGTATTTT.

The chain employs TRBV5-1 and TRBJ2-5; D gene unclear. Trimming stripped 3 bases from V and 1 base from J, with 13 bases between. The CDR3 spans 15 residues. Germline lookup yields CDR1 SGHRS and CDR2 YFSETQ. The CDR3 bases are TGCGCCAGCAGCTCGACTCCTATTTTCCAAGAGACCCAGTACTTC. This sequence encodes CASSSTPIFQETQYF.

The chain joins TRBV27 to TRBJ1-1; D may be TRBD1 (6 bases). Trimming took 5 bases from V and 0 from J, leaving 13 bases between them. CDR3 length: 15 amino acids. Germline lookup yields CDR1 MNHEY and CDR2 SMNVEV (reference sequence). The CDR3 region has the DNA TGTGCCAGCAGTCCCCGGGACACTTTGAACACTGAAGCTTTCTTT. Translating it yields CASSPRDTLNTEAFF.

The gene calls are TRBV27 and TRBJ1-1; perhaps TRBD1 as D (5 bases). Per the germline V gene, CDR1 is MNHEY and CDR2 is SMNVEV (reference sequence). The CDR3 is 14 amino acids. The V end lost 4 bases, the J end lost 8 bases, and 17 bases lay between the germline ends. The CDR3 protein is CASSSNGPDSEAFF. CDR3 DNA sequence: TGTGCCAGCAGTTCAAACGGGCCTGACAGCGAAGCTTTCTTT.

The chain is built from TRBV19 and TRBJ2-7; D is ambiguous. V lost 3 bases and J lost 1, with 10 bases in between. The length of the CDR3 is 14 residues. Germline CDR1 LNHDA, CDR2 SQIVND (reference sequence). The CDR3 DNA sequence: TGTGCCAGTAGTATCCGCCTAGGATCCTACGAGCAGTACTTC. This encodes CASSIRLGSYEQYF. Based on the CDR3 plus reference TRBV19 and TRBJ2-7, the full variable domain is DGGITQSPKYLFRKEGQNVTLSCEQNLNHDAMYWYRQDPGQGLRLIYYSQIVNDFQKGDIAEGYSVSREKKESFPLTVTSAQKNPTAFYLCASSIRLGSYEQYFGPGTRLTVT.

Details on this clone: The sample contains more than one DNA sequence encoding this CDR3. The CDR3 is CAWSATDYGYTF. CDR3 DNA sequence: TGTGCCTGGAGTGCTACAGACTATGGCTACACCTTC. The V gene is TRBV30, the J gene TRBJ1-2, with D unclear. The germline V gene encodes CDR1 GTSNPN and CDR2 SVGIG (reference sequence). This CDR3 region has 12 residues. Trimming took 1 base from V and 3 from J, leaving 6 bases between them.

For the CDR3, the DNA is TGTGCCACCAGCAGAGATCCGGGGGTAGGACAGGGGGGGCATGGCTACACCTTC. It is translated as CATSRDPGVGQGGHGYTF. The V gene is TRBV15, the J gene TRBJ1-2; 10 bases agree with TRBD1. The CDR3 loop spans 18 amino acids. Unmatched junction bases numbered 13, after V lost 0 bases and J lost 6 bases. Per the germline V gene, CDR1 is LNHNV and CDR2 is YYDKDF (reference sequence).

The chain recombines TRBV14 with TRBJ1-3; D uncertain. V shed 0 bases and J shed 0 bases, with 9 bases lying between them. The CDR3 totals 16 residues. The germline CDR1 and CDR2 sequences are SGHDN and FVKESK. The CDR3 here is CASSQDLLSSGNTIYF. The CDR3 region has the DNA TGTGCCAGCAGCCAAGATCTTTTGTCCTCTGGAAACACCATATATTTT.

The rearrangement links TRBV10-1 to TRBJ1-1; D may be TRBD1 (5 bases). The germline V gene encodes CDR1 WNHNN and CDR2 SYGVQD (reference sequence). The V gene lost 9 bases and the J gene lost 5 bases, with 13 bases spanning the gap. The CDR3 runs 12 residues. CDR3 DNA: TGCGCCAGTTCCCAGGGAGGAACTGAAGCTTTCTTT. It encodes CASSQGGTEAFF.

In its sample, this clone was seen a few times. At one boundary the junction diverges from the germline segment, which might be a read error. V usage is TRBV30 and J usage is TRBJ1-4; 7 positions agree with TRBD1. This CDR3 contains 12 residues. Germline-derived CDR1 and CDR2 are GTSNPN and SVGIG (reference sequence). CDR3 amino acids: CAWSRTGAGWVF. CDR3 sequence (DNA): TGTGCCTGGAGTAGAACAGGGGCCGGGTGGGTTTTT.

CDR3 amino acids: CASSFLAGDINIQYF. Written as DNA, the CDR3 is TGTGCCAGTAGTTTCCTAGCGGGAGACATAAACATTCAGTACTTC. This chain connects TRBV19 to TRBJ2-4; TRBD2 matches at 10 bases. The CDR3 has 15 residues. Germline lookup yields CDR1 LNHDA and CDR2 SQIVND (reference sequence). Trimming took 5 bases from V and 6 from J; bases not matched to a gene: 7.

The chain recombines TRBV19 with TRBJ1-2; weak D call: TRBD1 (5 bases). V was shortened by 8 bases and J by 4 bases, with 14 bases between the two germline ends. The CDR3 sequence is 13 residues long. Germline CDR1 LNHDA, CDR2 SQIVND (reference sequence). DNA of the CDR3: TGTGCCAGTCAAGAGGCAGGGCGCTATGGCTACACCTTC. It yields the protein CASQEAGRYGYTF.

This chain uses TRBV29-1 with TRBJ1-2; TRBD1 might be the D (5 bases). V was clipped by 6 bases and J by 1 base, with 15 bases between them. The CDR3 runs 14 residues. Germline V gene lookup returns CDR1 SQVTM and CDR2 ANQGSEA. CDR3 region: CSVGDGGINYGYTF. As DNA, the CDR3 is TGCAGCGTGGGGGACGGAGGGATTAACTATGGCTACACCTTC.

The V and J genes are TRBV25-1 and TRBJ1-4; 10 bases are shared with TRBD1. The CDR3 consists of 14 residues. V shed 6 bases, J shed 6 bases, and the junction held 4 bases outside the gene matches. From germline, CDR1 is MGHDK and CDR2 SYGVNS. The CDR3 spells CASRDRGSHEKLFF. CDR3 nucleotides: TGTGCCAGCAGGGACAGGGGGAGTCATGAAAAACTGTTTTTT.